These T cell receptor beta chains were read from a single sample in a study of T cell responses to AZD1222 COVID-19 vaccine. Assay used: immunoSEQ multiplex PCR; TCRdb lists only in-frame clones, some missing. There are 95,000 to 150,000 clones in the sample; more than 80% occur only once, and over 5% lies in the top ten. Here the sequenced sample was peripheral blood, taken on day 0 of AZD1222 vaccination. The receptors were sampled from an adult in good health. Each CDR3 is given with its conserved first and last residue.

TRBV2	TRBJ1-2	CASSGRLNYGYTF
TRBV18	TRBJ1-1	CASSRDRGAEAFF
TRBV7-6	TRBJ2-2	CASSLVGGYPNTGELFF
TRBV28	TRBJ1-2	CASSPSDTYGYTF
TRBV12-3/TRBV12-4	TRBJ1-5	CASSLGNQPQHF
TRBV7-2	TRBJ2-1	CASSLLSLASRYNEQFF
TRBV5-6	TRBJ2-2	CASSSSRGQSGELFF
TRBV27	TRBJ1-2	CASSLGPITANYGYTF
TRBV20-1	TRBJ1-1	CSAKVGQRAFF
TRBV6-5	TRBJ2-1	CASRTGGREQFF
TRBV2	TRBJ1-2	CASTLGRAVGYTF
TRBV10-3	TRBJ2-1	CAISERLGGLEQFF
TRBV9	TRBJ2-1	CASSLGLLNEQFF
TRBV6-5	TRBJ2-7	CASSISGPPYEQYF
TRBV27	TRBJ2-1	CASSDGTSGRVSYNEQFF
TRBV4-1	TRBJ1-6	CASSQERQPTRPLHF
TRBV19	TRBJ2-1	CASSSWTSGIYNEQFF
TRBV9	TRBJ2-1	CASSPIVGAEQFF
TRBV28	TRBJ1-5	CASSLLKGDYQPQHF
TRBV5-1	TRBJ2-2	CASSPGGTGELFF
TRBV5-1	TRBJ1-1	CASSLLAGVNTEAFF
TRBV24-1	TRBJ2-3	CATSDPGTDTQYF
TRBV15	TRBJ1-4	CATSRDPVGEKLFF
TRBV24-1	TRBJ1-5	CATSHRGAQPQHF
TRBV30	TRBJ1-2	CAWTRGSNHGYTF
TRBV5-1	TRBJ1-5	CASSLGGQGNQPQHF
TRBV24-1	TRBJ1-2	CATSDCDDRGAYGYTF
TRBV5-1	TRBJ2-1	CASTASSYNEQFF
TRBV30	TRBJ1-4	CAWSVGVQGKLFF
TRBV30	TRBJ2-3	CALAGRADTQYF
TRBV6-5	TRBJ1-2	CASSPGGANYGYTF
TRBV7-2	TRBJ1-2	CASSSGLGQGIYGYTF
TRBV5-1	TRBJ1-1	CASSPEGWGEAFF
TRBV2	TRBJ1-2	CASSSRGAGYGYTF
TRBV24-1	TRBJ1-5	CATSAGDSNQPQHF
TRBV9	TRBJ1-6	CASSVGQLRHSPLHF
TRBV2	TRBJ1-2	CASSVGAHYGYTF
TRBV9	TRBJ2-1	CASSVRPGHNEQFF
TRBV6-4	TRBJ1-4	CASKRRWEKLFF
TRBV4-2	TRBJ2-1	CASSQGASHNEQFF
TRBV18	TRBJ2-5	CASSPEQGRGETQYF
TRBV7-3	TRBJ2-1	CASSLGPSSYNEQFF
TRBV6-2/TRBV6-3	TRBJ1-1	CASSSTRGRFTEAFF
TRBV27	TRBJ2-3	CASSLSPGATTDTQYF